This paragraph reports one TCR beta chain. This sample was included in a study of blood T cell repertoires in COVID-19. Study in general: In each case, the material was cDNA or gDNA derived from T cells, B-cell-depleted T cells, or PBMCs.

This CDR3 is 14 amino acids long. Germline V gene sequence: CDR1 LNHDA, CDR2 SQIVND (reference sequence). V was pared by 11 bases and J by 3 bases, with 17 bases between. In the authors' methods: Amplification from reference gene primers served as the basis for estimated nucleated cell counts. Method: immunoSEQ multiplex PCR; TCRdb's copy keeps in-frame clones and lacks some. The V and J calls and clone size are taken from that table; D and trimming were inferred from the DNA. Of roughly 400,000 clones listed, about 89% were seen once; the top ten hold about 2.1%. The source material was peripheral blood. The TCR was taken from a woman aged 55-75 years with COVID-19, enrolled during active disease. The chain links TRBV19 to TRBJ1-3; D is possibly TRBD1 (5 bases). The CDR3 reads CASSRGFGGNTIYF. The CDR3 DNA reads as TGTGCCTCCTCCCGGGGGTTCGGTGGAAACACCATATATTTT.